The T cell receptor beta chain described here comes from a study of control samples from healthy donors and cancer patients. Using immunoSEQ multiplex PCR, the repertoire was profiled, and TCRdb retains in-frame clones only, with some absent. The repertoire holds roughly 450,000 clones, 75% to 95% seen once, with roughly 6.4% in the top ten. CDR1 LGHNA and CDR2 YSLEER come from the germline V gene. Germline trimming cut 1 base from V and 4 bases from J; bases unmatched to any gene: 7. There are 17 residues in the CDR3. The clonotype was recovered from a man aged 35-49 years with head and neck cancer. The V call is TRBV4-3, the J call TRBJ1-2; 12 positions agree with TRBD1. Sequencing used PBMCs. The CDR3 is CASSQGGGTGGVYGYTF. The CDR3 bases are TGCGCCAGCAGCCAAGGGGGAGGGACAGGGGGCGTCTATGGCTACACCTTC.